This TCR beta chain was recovered during a study of PD-1 blockade in classical Hodgkin lymphoma. The germline gives CDR1 LGHNA, CDR2 YNFKEQ. V gave up 0 bases and J gave up 7 bases, with 10 bases separating them. This CDR3 is built from 14 residues. The protocol was immunoSEQ multiplex PCR, while the TCRdb copy is restricted to in-frame clones and leaves out a portion. The sample lists about 4,700 clones; around 66% were seen once. In every patient, relapse followed autologous stem cell transplantation, while exposure to brentuximab vedotin differed. The sequence was obtained from a human donor with classical Hodgkin lymphoma. The gene calls are TRBV4-2 and TRBJ2-1; D is unresolved. The sample consisted of peripheral blood mononuclear cells (PBMCs), taken before the second cycle of nivolumab. The CDR3 DNA is TGTGCCAGCAGCCAAGAAGGAACAAGGAATGAGCAGTTCTTC. Translation gives CASSQEGTRNEQFF.